The sequence of this TCR beta chain was determined in a study of blood T cell repertoires in COVID-19. Study-wide context: From the United States, Italy and Spain came samples of acute and convalescent COVID-19. PBMCs, B-cell-depleted T cells, or T cells were the source of the cDNA or gDNA that made up the material.

In the study's own analysis: Estimated nucleated cell counts came from reference gene primer amplification. Profiling relied on immunoSEQ multiplex PCR, and the TCRdb table lists in-frame clones only, not all of them. The V and J calls and clone size were taken over from that table, and D and trimming were inferred from the DNA. The sample includes fewer than 350,000 clones, 81% of them seen just once. This clone was observed a single time. Germline V gene sequence: CDR1 MNHEY, CDR2 SVGAGI. This CDR3 spans 15 amino acids. The V end was cut by 5 bases, the J end by 4 bases, with 15 bases between. The sequence came from a woman aged 60-75 years with active or convalescent COVID-19. The V call is TRBV6-5, the J call TRBJ1-3; D is undetermined. Material: peripheral blood. The CDR3 spells CASSRGSTIGNTIYF. Here the CDR3 DNA reads TGTGCCAGCAGTCGCGGGTCCACCATAGGAAACACCATATATTTT.